The 21 T cell receptor beta chains in this list originate from one sample, sequenced in a study of T cell changes during pregnancy in multiple sclerosis. Using immunoSEQ multiplex PCR, the repertoire was profiled, and TCRdb retains in-frame clones only, with some absent. This sample has 65,000 to 80,000 clones, with 93% found just once. The starting material was peripheral blood, obtained in the second trimester of pregnancy. These receptors came from a female donor with multiple sclerosis, enrolled in a pregnancy study.

This rearrangement joins TRBV27 to TRBJ2-7, with 10 positions matching TRBD2. The germline CDR1 and CDR2 sequences are MNHEY and SMNVEV (reference sequence). This CDR3 is 15 amino acids long. Trimming cost V 1 base and J 4 bases; bases outside gene matches: 4. The CDR3 is CASSLWLAGVYEQYF. The CDR3 bases are TGTGCCAGCAGTTTATGGCTAGCGGGGGTTTACGAGCAGTACTTC.

This chain connects TRBV30 to TRBJ2-3; TRBD2 aligns across 12 bases. This CDR3 region has 16 residues. CDR1 GTSNPN and CDR2 SVGIG come from the germline V gene (reference sequence). The V and J ends lost 5 bases and 9 bases, in that order; junction bases with no gene match: 15. The CDR3 here is CAWQDPSGGARLTQYF. The CDR3 DNA reads as TGTGCCTGGCAGGACCCTAGCGGGGGGGCCCGGTTAACGCAGTATTTT.

The V gene is TRBV4-2, the J gene TRBJ1-2; D ambiguous. CDR3 length: 15 amino acids. Germline loops: CDR1 LGHNA, CDR2 YNFKEQ. Between the trimmed V and J ends, which lost 1 base and 4 bases, there was a span of 13 bases. Here the CDR3 reads CASSQVRYRGYGYTF. DNA for the CDR3: TGTGCCAGCAGCCAAGTACGATATCGAGGCTATGGCTACACCTTC.

The chain's CDR3 is CASSRTSDSYGYTF. The CDR3, as DNA: TGTGCCAGCAGTAGAACCAGTGACAGCTATGGCTACACCTTC. This chain joins TRBV2 and TRBJ1-2, with D possibly matching TRBD1 (5 bases). V lost 5 bases, J lost 4 bases, and 14 bases lay in between. The CDR3 totals 14 residues. In germline, CDR1 is SNHLY, CDR2 FYNNEI.

The chain is built from TRBV6-5 and TRBJ1-5; 7 nucleotides line up with TRBD1. Germline V gene sequence: CDR1 MNHEY, CDR2 SVGAGI. The CDR3 spans 15 residues. The ends lost 6 bases at V and 1 base at J; junction bases unmatched: 6. In DNA form, the CDR3 reads TGTGCCAGCAGACCCCCAGGGGGAAGCAATCAGCCCCAGCATTTT. Protein sequence: CASRPPGGSNQPQHF.

The chain has TRBV18 and TRBJ2-1; D may be TRBD1 (5 bases). Trimming removed 6 bases from V and 6 bases from J, with 21 bases in between. The germline gives CDR1 KGHSH, CDR2 LQKENI. The CDR3 is 16 amino acids. The CDR3 sequence: CASSAETPRVRNEQFF. CDR3 coding DNA: TGTGCCAGCTCCGCCGAAACTCCCAGGGTGCGCAATGAGCAGTTCTTC.

V gene TRBV5-1 combines with J gene TRBJ1-1, with D possibly TRBD1 on 6 matching bases. The germline CDR1 and CDR2 sequences are SGHRS and YFSETQ. The CDR3 contains 15 residues. The V end lost 3 bases, the J end lost 1 base, and 13 bases lay between the germline ends. The CDR3 nucleotides read TGCGCCAGCAGCTCGGGGGGCTTATCGAACACTGAAGCTTTCTTT. Translated, it gives CASSSGGLSNTEAFF.

The V gene is TRBV5-1, the J gene TRBJ2-4, with 9 bases that match TRBD1. J gave up 8 bases and V 0 bases, and 6 bases lay outside the gene matches. Germline CDR1 SGHRS, CDR2 YFSETQ. This CDR3 is 15 amino acids long. The CDR3 region is CASSLGTGVGDIQYF. CDR3 coding DNA: TGCGCCAGCAGCTTGGGGACAGGGGTTGGGGACATTCAGTACTTC. Filled out from reference TRBV5-1 and TRBJ2-4, the complete variable domain reads KAGVTQTPRYLIKTRGQQVTLSCSPISGHRSVSWYQQTPGQGLQFLFEYFSETQRNKGNFPGRFSGRQFSNSRSEMNVSTLELGDSALYLCASSLGTGVGDIQYFGAGTRLSVL.

The chain recombines TRBV4-1 with TRBJ2-7, with D possibly TRBD2 on 6 matching bases. The CDR3 has 15 amino acids. V shed 4 bases and J shed 1 base, with 14 bases lying between them. Germline assignment: CDR1 MGHRA and CDR2 YSYEKL. CDR3 sequence: CASSPTTGSSYEQYF. The CDR3 DNA reads TGCGCCAGCAGCCCCACCACCGGGAGTTCCTACGAGCAGTACTTC.

The chain joins TRBV11-1 to TRBJ1-1, with D possibly TRBD1 on 6 matching bases. Trimming took off 2 bases at V and 2 bases at J, with 9 bases between the two ends. CDR3 length: 14 amino acids. Germline CDR1 SGHAT, CDR2 FQDESV (reference sequence). The CDR3 sequence is CASSLWDTNTEAFF. CDR3 DNA: TGTGCCAGCAGCTTATGGGACACCAACACTGAAGCTTTCTTT.

The V call is TRBV5-4, the J call TRBJ1-6; maybe TRBD1 (5 bases). The V gene's germline CDR1 is SGHNT and CDR2 YYREEE (reference sequence). The CDR3 loop spans 14 amino acids. V was shortened by 0 bases and J by 5 bases, with 6 bases between the two germline ends. This CDR3 reads CASSLDRHNSPLHF. CDR3 nucleotide sequence: TGTGCCAGCAGCTTGGACAGGCATAATTCACCCCTCCACTTT.

The rearrangement uses TRBV29-1 and TRBJ2-2; 9 positions agree with TRBD2. V lost 4 bases, J lost 5 bases, and 8 bases stayed unmatched. The CDR3 has 15 residues. CDR1 and CDR2 from the germline V gene are SQVTM and ANQGSEA. CDR3 bases: TGCAGCGTTGGTACTAGCGGGCCCCATACCGGGGAGCTGTTTTTT. It specifies CSVGTSGPHTGELFF.

This chain joins TRBV14 and TRBJ2-7; possibly TRBD2 for D (5 bases). V shed 0 bases and J shed 3 bases, with 12 bases lying between them. The CDR3 contains 15 residues. In germline, CDR1 is SGHDN, CDR2 FVKESK. CDR3 DNA sequence: TGTGCCAGCAGCCAAGAATACGGAGGTTACTACGAGCAGTACTTC. Residues: CASSQEYGGYYEQYF.

The CDR3 sequence is CASSGKGTGWYEQYF. The CDR3, as DNA: TGTGCCAGCAGCGGTAAAGGGACAGGGTGGTACGAGCAGTACTTC. This rearrangement joins TRBV11-2 to TRBJ2-7; 9 positions match TRBD1. Looked up from germline, CDR1 is SGHAT and CDR2 is FQNNGV. With V trimmed by 5 bases and J by 4 bases, 9 bases remained unmatched. The CDR3 has 15 amino acids.

The rearrangement uses TRBV6-6 and TRBJ1-2, with D possibly TRBD1 on 5 matching bases. Germline loops: CDR1 MNHNY, CDR2 SVGAGI (reference sequence). Trimming removed 9 bases at V and 4 bases at J, with 15 bases between. The CDR3 is made up of 13 amino acids. As DNA, the CDR3 is TGTGCCAGTATGTCAGGAGACAGCTATGGCTACACCTTC. Translated, it gives CASMSGDSYGYTF.

V and J are TRBV2 and TRBJ2-6, with 9 bases identical to TRBD1. J gave up 1 base and V 6 bases, and 7 bases lay outside the gene matches. Germline values: CDR1 SNHLY, CDR2 FYNNEI. This CDR3 is 17 amino acids long. The CDR3 spells CASRPGTGPSGANVLTF. The CDR3 DNA reads TGTGCCAGCAGACCCGGGACAGGGCCATCTGGGGCCAACGTCCTGACTTTC.

This chain links TRBV5-1 with TRBJ2-5, with TRBD2 identical over 12 bases. V lost 6 bases, J lost 1 base, and 13 bases stayed unmatched. CDR3 size: 18 residues. Germline lookup yields CDR1 SGHRS and CDR2 YFSETQ. The CDR3 region is CASNPLRTSGGTQETQYF. The DNA for the CDR3 is TGCGCCAGCAACCCTCTTCGAACTAGCGGGGGGACCCAAGAGACCCAGTACTTC. Together with reference TRBV5-1 and TRBJ2-5, the CDR3 gives the full variable domain: KAGVTQTPRYLIKTRGQQVTLSCSPISGHRSVSWYQQTPGQGLQFLFEYFSETQRNKGNFPGRFSGRQFSNSRSEMNVSTLELGDSALYLCASNPLRTSGGTQETQYFGPGTRLLVL.

The V gene is TRBV5-1, the J gene TRBJ1-3, with a weak D call TRBD1 (5 bases). Germline lookup yields CDR1 SGHRS and CDR2 YFSETQ. Trimming pared 1 base from V and 4 bases from J, leaving 15 bases between. The CDR3 totals 16 residues. CDR3 region: CASSLSGGLSGNTIYF. DNA for the CDR3: TGCGCCAGCAGCTTGTCCGGGGGTTTATCCGGAAACACCATATATTTT. Using reference TRBV5-1 and TRBJ1-3 for the parts outside the CDR3, the full variable domain is KAGVTQTPRYLIKTRGQQVTLSCSPISGHRSVSWYQQTPGQGLQFLFEYFSETQRNKGNFPGRFSGRQFSNSRSEMNVSTLELGDSALYLCASSLSGGLSGNTIYFGEGSWLTVV.

The rearrangement links TRBV2 to TRBJ1-5, with D possibly being TRBD1 (5 bases). The CDR3 length is 14 residues. V lost 8 bases and J 7 bases, leaving 18 bases between the germline ends. Germline CDR1 is SNHLY and CDR2 is FYNNEI. CDR3 coding DNA: TGTGCCAGCGGGAGCGCGGGGGTCAGGCAGCCCCAGCATTTT. Amino acid sequence: CASGSAGVRQPQHF.

This clone was recorded once. The chain employs TRBV5-1 and TRBJ2-1, with D possibly matching TRBD2 (6 bases). Germline-derived CDR1 and CDR2 are SGHRS and YFSETQ. The CDR3 totals 14 residues. Trimming shortened V by 6 bases and J by 5 bases, and 15 bases separated the two germline ends. The CDR3 loop is CASMVGGSDNEQFF. The CDR3 DNA reads TGCGCCAGCATGGTTGGGGGGAGCGACAATGAGCAGTTCTTC.

V is TRBV11-2 and J is TRBJ1-2, with D unresolved. The germline V gene encodes CDR1 SGHAT and CDR2 FQNNGV. V was clipped by 1 base and J by 0 bases, with 9 bases between them. The CDR3 is 15 amino acids. CDR3 sequence (DNA): TGTGCCAGCAGCTTAGCCGGAGACCCTAACTATGGCTACACCTTC. Residues: CASSLAGDPNYGYTF.